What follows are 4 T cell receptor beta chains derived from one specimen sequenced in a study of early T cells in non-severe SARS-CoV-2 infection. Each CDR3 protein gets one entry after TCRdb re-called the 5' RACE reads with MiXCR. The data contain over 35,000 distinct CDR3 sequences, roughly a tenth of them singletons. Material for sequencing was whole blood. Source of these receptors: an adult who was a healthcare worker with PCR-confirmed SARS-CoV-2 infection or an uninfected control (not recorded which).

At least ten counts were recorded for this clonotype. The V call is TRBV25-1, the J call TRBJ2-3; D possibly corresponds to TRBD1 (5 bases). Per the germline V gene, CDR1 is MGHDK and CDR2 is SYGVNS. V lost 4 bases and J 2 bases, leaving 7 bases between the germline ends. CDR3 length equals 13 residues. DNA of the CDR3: TGTGCCAGCAGTGCGACAGACACAGATACGCAGTATTTT. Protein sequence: CASSATDTDTQYF.

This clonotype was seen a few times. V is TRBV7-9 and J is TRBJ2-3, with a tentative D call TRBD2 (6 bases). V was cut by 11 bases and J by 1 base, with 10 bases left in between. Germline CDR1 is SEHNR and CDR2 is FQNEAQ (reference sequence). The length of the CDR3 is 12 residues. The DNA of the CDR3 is TGTGCCCAGGGCGGGGGCACAGATACGCAGTATTTT. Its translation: CAQGGGTDTQYF.

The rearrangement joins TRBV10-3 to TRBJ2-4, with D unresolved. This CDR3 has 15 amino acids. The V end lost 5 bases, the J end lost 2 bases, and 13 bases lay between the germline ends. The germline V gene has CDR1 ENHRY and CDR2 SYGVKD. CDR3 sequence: CAISPTDPTKNIQYF. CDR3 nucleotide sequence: TGTGCCATCAGTCCGACGGACCCCACCAAAAACATTCAGTACTTC.

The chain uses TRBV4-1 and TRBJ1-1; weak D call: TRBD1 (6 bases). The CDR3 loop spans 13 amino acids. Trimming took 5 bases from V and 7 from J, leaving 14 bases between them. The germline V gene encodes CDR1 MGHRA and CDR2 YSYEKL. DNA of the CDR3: TGCGCCAGCAGCTACTCGGGGACACTTGAAGCTTTCTTT. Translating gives CASSYSGTLEAFF.